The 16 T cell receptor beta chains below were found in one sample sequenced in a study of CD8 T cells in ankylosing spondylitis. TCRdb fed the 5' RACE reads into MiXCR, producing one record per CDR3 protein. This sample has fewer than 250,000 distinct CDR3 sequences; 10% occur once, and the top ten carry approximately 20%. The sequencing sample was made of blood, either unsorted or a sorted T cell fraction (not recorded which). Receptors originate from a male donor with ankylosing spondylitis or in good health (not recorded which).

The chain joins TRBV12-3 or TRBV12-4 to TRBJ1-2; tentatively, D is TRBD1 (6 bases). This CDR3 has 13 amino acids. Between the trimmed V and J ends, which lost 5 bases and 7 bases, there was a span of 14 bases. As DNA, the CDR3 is TGTGCCAGCAGTCAACGGGGGGCGCCTGGCTACACCTTC. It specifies CASSQRGAPGYTF.

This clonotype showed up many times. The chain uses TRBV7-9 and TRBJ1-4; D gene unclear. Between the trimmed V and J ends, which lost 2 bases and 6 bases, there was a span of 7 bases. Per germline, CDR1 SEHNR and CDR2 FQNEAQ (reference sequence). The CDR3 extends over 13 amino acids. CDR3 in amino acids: CASSLWGDEKLFF. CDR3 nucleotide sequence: TGTGCCAGCAGCTTATGGGGTGATGAAAAACTGTTTTTT.

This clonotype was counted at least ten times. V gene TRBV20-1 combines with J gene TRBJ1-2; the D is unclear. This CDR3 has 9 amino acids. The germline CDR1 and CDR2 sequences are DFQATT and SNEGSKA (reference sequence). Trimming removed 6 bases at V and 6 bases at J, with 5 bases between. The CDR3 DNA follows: TGCAGTGCGGTAGATGGCTACACCTTC. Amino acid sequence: CSAVDGYTF.

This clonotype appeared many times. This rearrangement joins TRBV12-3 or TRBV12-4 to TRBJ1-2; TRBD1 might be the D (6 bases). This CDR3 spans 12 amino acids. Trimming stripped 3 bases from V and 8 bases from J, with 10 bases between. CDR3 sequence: CASSLGGQGYTF. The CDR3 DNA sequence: TGTGCCAGCAGTTTGGGGGGGCAGGGCTACACCTTC.

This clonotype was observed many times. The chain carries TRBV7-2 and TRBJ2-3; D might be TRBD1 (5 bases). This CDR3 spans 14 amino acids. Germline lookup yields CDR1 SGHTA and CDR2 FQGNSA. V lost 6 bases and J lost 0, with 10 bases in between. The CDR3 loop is CASRLQVSTDTQYF. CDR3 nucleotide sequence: TGTGCCAGCAGACTACAGGTTAGCACAGATACGCAGTATTTT.

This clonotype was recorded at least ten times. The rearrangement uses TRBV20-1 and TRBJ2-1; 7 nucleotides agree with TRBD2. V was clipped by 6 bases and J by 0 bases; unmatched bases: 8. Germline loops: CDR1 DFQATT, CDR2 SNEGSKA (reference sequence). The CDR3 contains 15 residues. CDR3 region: CSALGGGVSYNEQFF. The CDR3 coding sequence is TGCAGTGCGCTCGGCGGGGGTGTCTCCTACAATGAGCAGTTCTTC.

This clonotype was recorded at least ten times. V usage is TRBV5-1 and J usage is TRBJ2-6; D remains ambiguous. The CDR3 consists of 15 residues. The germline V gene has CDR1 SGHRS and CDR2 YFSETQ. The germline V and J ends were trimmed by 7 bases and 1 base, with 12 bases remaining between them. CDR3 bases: TGCGCCAGCTCAACATCCACATCTGGGGCCAACGTCCTGACTTTC. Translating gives CASSTSTSGANVLTF.

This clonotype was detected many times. The CDR3 DNA follows: TGTGCCAGCGCGACCGAACTAGGCAGAGCCTACGAGCAGTACTTC. Translation: CASATELGRAYEQYF. This sequence joins TRBV9 and TRBJ2-7; TRBD2 is a possible D gene (5 bases). V lost 7 bases and J lost 2, with 19 bases in between. The CDR3 loop spans 15 amino acids. The germline V gene has CDR1 SGDLS and CDR2 YYNGEE.

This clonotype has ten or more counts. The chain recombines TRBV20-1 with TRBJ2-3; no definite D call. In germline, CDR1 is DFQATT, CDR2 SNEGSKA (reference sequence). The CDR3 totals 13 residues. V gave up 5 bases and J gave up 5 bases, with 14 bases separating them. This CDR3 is CSAPKRLGDTQYF. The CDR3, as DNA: TGCAGTGCTCCCAAACGGCTAGGAGATACGCAGTATTTT.

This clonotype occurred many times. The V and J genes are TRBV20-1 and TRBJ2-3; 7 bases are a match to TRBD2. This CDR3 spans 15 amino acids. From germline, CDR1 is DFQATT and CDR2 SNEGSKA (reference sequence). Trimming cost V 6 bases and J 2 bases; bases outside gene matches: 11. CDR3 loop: CSAREDETFTDTQYF. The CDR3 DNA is TGCAGTGCCCGGGAGGACGAGACGTTCACAGATACGCAGTATTTT.

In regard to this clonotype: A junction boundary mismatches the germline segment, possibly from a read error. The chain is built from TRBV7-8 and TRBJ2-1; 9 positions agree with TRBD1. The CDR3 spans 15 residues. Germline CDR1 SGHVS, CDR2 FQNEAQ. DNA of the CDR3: TGTGCCAGCAGCAGTACAGGGGGCTCCTACAATGAGCAGTCCTTC. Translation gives CASSSTGGSYNEQSF.

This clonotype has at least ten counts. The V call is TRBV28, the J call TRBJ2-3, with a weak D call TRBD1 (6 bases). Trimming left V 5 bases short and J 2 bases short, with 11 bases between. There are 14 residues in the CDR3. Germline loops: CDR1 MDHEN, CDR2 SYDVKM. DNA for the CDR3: TGTGCCAGCAGTGAAGGGGGACCCACAGATACGCAGTATTTT. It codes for CASSEGGPTDTQYF.

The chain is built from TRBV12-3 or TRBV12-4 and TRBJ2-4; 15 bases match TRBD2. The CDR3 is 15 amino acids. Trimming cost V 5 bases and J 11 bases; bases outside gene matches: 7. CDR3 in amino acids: CASSIGLAGGPVQYF. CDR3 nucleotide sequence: TGTGCCAGCAGTATCGGACTAGCGGGGGGGCCAGTTCAGTACTTC.

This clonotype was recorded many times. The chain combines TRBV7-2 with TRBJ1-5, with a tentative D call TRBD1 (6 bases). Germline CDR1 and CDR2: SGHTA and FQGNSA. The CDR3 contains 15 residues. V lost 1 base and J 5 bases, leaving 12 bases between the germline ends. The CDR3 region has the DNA TGTGCCAGCAGCTTAGAGGGGGGTGGGTATCAGCCCCAGCATTTT. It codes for CASSLEGGGYQPQHF.

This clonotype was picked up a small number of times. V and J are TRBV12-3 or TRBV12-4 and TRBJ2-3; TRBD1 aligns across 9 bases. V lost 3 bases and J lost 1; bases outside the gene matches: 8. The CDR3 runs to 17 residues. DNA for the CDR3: TGTGCCAGCAGTTTGGGACAGGGTGGAGAGGGCACAGATACGCAGTATTTT. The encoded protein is CASSLGQGGEGTDTQYF.

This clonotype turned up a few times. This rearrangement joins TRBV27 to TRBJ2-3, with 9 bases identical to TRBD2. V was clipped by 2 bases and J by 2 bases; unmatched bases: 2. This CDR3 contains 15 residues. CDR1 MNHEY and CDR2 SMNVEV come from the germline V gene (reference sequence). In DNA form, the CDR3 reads TGTGCCAGCAGTTTACTAGCGGGGTACACAGATACGCAGTATTTT. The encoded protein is CASSLLAGYTDTQYF.